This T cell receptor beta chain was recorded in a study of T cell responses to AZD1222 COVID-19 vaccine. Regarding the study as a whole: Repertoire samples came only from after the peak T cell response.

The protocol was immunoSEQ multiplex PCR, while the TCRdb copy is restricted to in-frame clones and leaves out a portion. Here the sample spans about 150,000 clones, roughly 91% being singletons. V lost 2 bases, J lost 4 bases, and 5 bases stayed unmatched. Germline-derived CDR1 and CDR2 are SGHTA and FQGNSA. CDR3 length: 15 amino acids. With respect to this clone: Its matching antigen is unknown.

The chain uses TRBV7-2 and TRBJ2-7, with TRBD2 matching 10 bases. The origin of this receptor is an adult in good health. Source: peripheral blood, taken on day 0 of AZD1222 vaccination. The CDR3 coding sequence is TGTGCCAGCAGCTTACAAGCGGGAGGGCCATACGAGCAGTACTTC. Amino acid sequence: CASSLQAGGPYEQYF.